These T cell receptor beta chains were read from a single sample in a study of blood T cell repertoires in COVID-19. Some clones are missing from TCRdb's copy, which holds only in-frame ones; the method was immunoSEQ multiplex PCR. The sample lists 150,000 to 200,000 clones; roughly 80% were seen once. Sequencing was done on a sample of peripheral blood. Source of these receptors: a man younger than 35 with active or convalescent COVID-19. Each CDR3 is given with its conserved first and last residue. Each record gives: D gene, V gene, J gene, clone size, CDR3 protein, CDR3 DNA. A D gene is named only where the DNA matches it firmly. Not all rows give a size; the values are once, few, many and, for expanded clones, a class.

D gene: -; V gene: TRBV7-8; J gene: TRBJ2-2; clone size: few; CDR3 protein: CASSPLPSTGELFF; CDR3 DNA: TGTGCCAGCAGCCCGCTGCCCAGCACCGGGGAGCTGTTTTTT
D gene: TRBD2; V gene: TRBV10-2; J gene: TRBJ2-3; clone size: -; CDR3 protein: CASGTSGSDTQYF; CDR3 DNA: TGCGCCAGCGGGACTAGCGGGAGTGATACGCAGTATTTT
D gene: -; V gene: TRBV19; J gene: TRBJ2-1; clone size: -; CDR3 protein: CASQVGSSYNEQFF; CDR3 DNA: TGTGCCAGTCAGGTGGGGAGCTCCTACAATGAGCAGTTCTTC
D gene: TRBD1; V gene: TRBV2; J gene: TRBJ2-7; clone size: few; CDR3 protein: CASGRDRGYEQYF; CDR3 DNA: TGTGCCAGCGGTCGGGACAGGGGTTACGAGCAGTACTTC
D gene: -; V gene: TRBV12-5; J gene: TRBJ2-3; clone size: -; CDR3 protein: CASAAQGAYGHTQYF; CDR3 DNA: TGTGCTAGTGCCGCCCAGGGTGCCTACGGGCATACGCAGTATTTT
D gene: -; V gene: TRBV6-2/TRBV6-3; J gene: TRBJ1-5; clone size: -; CDR3 protein: CASSLPGPFWDQPQHF; CDR3 DNA: TGTGCCAGCAGTTTACCAGGCCCCTTCTGGGATCAGCCCCAGCATTTT
D gene: -; V gene: TRBV5-1; J gene: TRBJ1-2; clone size: -; CDR3 protein: CASSLVPRPDYGYTF; CDR3 DNA: TGCGCCAGCAGCTTGGTGCCGAGGCCAGACTATGGCTACACCTTC
D gene: TRBD1; V gene: TRBV28; J gene: TRBJ1-2; clone size: -; CDR3 protein: CASRQGQRGYTF; CDR3 DNA: TGTGCCAGCAGACAGGGACAGCGGGGCTACACCTTC
D gene: -; V gene: TRBV14; J gene: TRBJ2-1; clone size: -; CDR3 protein: CASSQANYNEQFF; CDR3 DNA: TGTGCCAGCAGCCAAGCAAACTACAATGAGCAGTTCTTC
D gene: TRBD1; V gene: TRBV19; J gene: TRBJ2-7; clone size: -; CDR3 protein: CASSAGTGEALSEQYF; CDR3 DNA: TGTGCCAGTAGTGCCGGGACAGGCGAAGCCCTTTCCGAGCAGTACTTC
D gene: -; V gene: TRBV2; J gene: TRBJ1-3; clone size: many; CDR3 protein: CASGQTLVGNTIYF; CDR3 DNA: TGTGCCAGCGGGCAGACATTGGTTGGAAACACCATATATTTT
D gene: TRBD1; V gene: TRBV6-5; J gene: TRBJ1-2; clone size: once; CDR3 protein: CASGTGGVDYGYTF; CDR3 DNA: TGTGCCAGCGGGACAGGGGGAGTGGACTATGGCTACACCTTC
D gene: TRBD1; V gene: TRBV6-2/TRBV6-3; J gene: TRBJ2-3; clone size: -; CDR3 protein: CASSYFPTGTLTDTQYF; CDR3 DNA: TGTGCCAGCAGTTACTTCCCGACAGGGACCCTCACAGATACGCAGTATTTT
D gene: -; V gene: TRBV11-3; J gene: TRBJ2-1; clone size: -; CDR3 protein: CASSPPGGRIYNEQFF; CDR3 DNA: TGTGCCAGCAGCCCCCCCGGGGGACGGATTTACAATGAGCAGTTCTTC
D gene: TRBD2; V gene: TRBV7-3; J gene: TRBJ2-1; clone size: -; CDR3 protein: CASSLGTSMNNEQFF; CDR3 DNA: TGTGCCAGCAGCTTAGGGACTAGTATGAACAATGAGCAGTTCTTC
D gene: -; V gene: TRBV2; J gene: TRBJ1-1; clone size: -; CDR3 protein: CASSDREATEAFF; CDR3 DNA: TGTGCCAGCAGTGACAGGGAGGCCACTGAAGCTTTCTTT
D gene: -; V gene: TRBV11-2; J gene: TRBJ1-1; clone size: -; CDR3 protein: CASSLGHSPNTEAFF; CDR3 DNA: TGTGCCAGCAGCTTAGGACACTCTCCTAACACTGAAGCTTTCTTT
D gene: -; V gene: TRBV24-1; J gene: TRBJ2-5; clone size: -; CDR3 protein: CATRSREETQYF; CDR3 DNA: TGTGCCACCCGCAGTCGGGAAGAGACCCAGTACTTC
D gene: TRBD2; V gene: TRBV7-9; J gene: TRBJ2-7; clone size: -; CDR3 protein: CASSLAKTGGPYEQYF; CDR3 DNA: TGTGCCAGCAGCTTAGCAAAAACGGGAGGGCCCTACGAGCAGTACTTC
D gene: TRBD1; V gene: TRBV12-3/TRBV12-4; J gene: TRBJ1-5; clone size: once; CDR3 protein: CASSIRGNQPQHF; CDR3 DNA: TGTGCCAGCAGTATCAGGGGGAATCAGCCCCAGCATTTT
D gene: TRBD1; V gene: TRBV3-1/TRBV3-2; J gene: TRBJ1-1; clone size: -; CDR3 protein: CASSQASGGTEAFF; CDR3 DNA: TGTGCCAGCAGCCAAGCGTCAGGGGGCACTGAAGCTTTCTTT
D gene: TRBD1; V gene: TRBV2; J gene: TRBJ2-7; clone size: -; CDR3 protein: CASSADRGEQYF; CDR3 DNA: TGTGCCAGCAGTGCAGACAGGGGCGAGCAGTACTTC
D gene: -; V gene: TRBV5-1; J gene: TRBJ1-2; clone size: many; CDR3 protein: CASSAPGGYGYTF; CDR3 DNA: TGCGCCAGCAGCGCACCAGGAGGGTATGGCTACACCTTC
D gene: -; V gene: TRBV5-6; J gene: TRBJ2-2; clone size: -; CDR3 protein: CASSLGEAGELFF; CDR3 DNA: TGTGCCAGCAGCTTAGGGGAGGCCGGGGAGCTGTTTTTT
D gene: TRBD2; V gene: TRBV6-5; J gene: TRBJ2-3; clone size: -; CDR3 protein: CASQQAGATDTQYF; CDR3 DNA: TGTGCCAGCCAACAAGCGGGAGCCACAGATACGCAGTATTTT
D gene: TRBD1; V gene: TRBV10-2; J gene: TRBJ1-3; clone size: -; CDR3 protein: CASRDRGLRNTIYF; CDR3 DNA: TGCGCCAGCAGGGACAGGGGGTTAAGAAACACCATATATTTT
D gene: -; V gene: TRBV4-1; J gene: TRBJ1-4; clone size: -; CDR3 protein: CASSLPWGGEKLFF; CDR3 DNA: TGCGCCAGCAGCCTCCCGTGGGGCGGAGAAAAACTGTTTTTT
D gene: -; V gene: TRBV5-5; J gene: TRBJ2-4; clone size: -; CDR3 protein: CASSLGEIAKNIQYF; CDR3 DNA: TGTGCCAGCAGCTTGGGGGAGATAGCCAAAAACATTCAGTACTTC
D gene: -; V gene: TRBV27; J gene: TRBJ2-3; clone size: -; CDR3 protein: CASSPGLKRISTDTQYF; CDR3 DNA: TGTGCCAGCAGTCCTGGACTAAAACGGATTAGCACAGATACGCAGTATTTT
D gene: TRBD1; V gene: TRBV18; J gene: TRBJ2-1; clone size: -; CDR3 protein: CASSVTGGNEQFF; CDR3 DNA: TGTGCCAGCTCAGTCACAGGGGGCAATGAGCAGTTCTTC
D gene: -; V gene: TRBV4-2; J gene: TRBJ2-1; clone size: -; CDR3 protein: CASSRTDYNEQFF; CDR3 DNA: TGTGCCAGCAGCCGGACAGACTACAATGAGCAGTTCTTC
D gene: TRBD1; V gene: TRBV27; J gene: TRBJ1-1; clone size: -; CDR3 protein: CASSYYRGGTEAFF; CDR3 DNA: TGTGCCAGCAGTTATTACAGGGGAGGCACTGAAGCTTTCTTT
D gene: -; V gene: TRBV4-3; J gene: TRBJ1-1; clone size: -; CDR3 protein: CASSQDRGPFLNTEAFF; CDR3 DNA: TGCGCCAGCAGCCAAGACAGGGGTCCCTTTCTTAACACTGAAGCTTTCTTT
D gene: TRBD1; V gene: TRBV5-1; J gene: TRBJ1-4; clone size: -; CDR3 protein: CASSVGSGGANEKLFF; CDR3 DNA: TGCGCCAGCAGCGTCGGATCAGGGGGAGCTAATGAAAAACTGTTTTTT
D gene: -; V gene: TRBV7-9; J gene: TRBJ2-3; clone size: -; CDR3 protein: CASSQTKQITSTDTQYF; CDR3 DNA: TGTGCCAGCAGTCAAACGAAACAGATCACTAGCACAGATACGCAGTATTTT
D gene: -; V gene: TRBV7-2; J gene: TRBJ2-7; clone size: -; CDR3 protein: CASSPQRSAYEQYF; CDR3 DNA: TGTGCCAGCAGCCCCCAGCGGTCCGCCTACGAGCAGTACTTC
D gene: -; V gene: TRBV5-6; J gene: TRBJ1-1; clone size: -; CDR3 protein: CASSSQGLMNTEAFF; CDR3 DNA: TGTGCCAGCAGCTCACAGGGCTTAATGAACACTGAAGCTTTCTTT
D gene: -; V gene: TRBV19; J gene: TRBJ1-1; clone size: once; CDR3 protein: CASSMGRRDTEAFF; CDR3 DNA: TGTGCCAGTAGTATGGGCAGGCGGGACACTGAAGCTTTCTTT
D gene: TRBD1; V gene: TRBV19; J gene: TRBJ2-1; clone size: -; CDR3 protein: CASSIDRGRTGASNEQFF; CDR3 DNA: TGTGCCAGTAGTATAGATCGGGGGAGGACAGGGGCTTCTAATGAGCAGTTCTTC
D gene: TRBD2; V gene: TRBV6-5; J gene: TRBJ2-7; clone size: -; CDR3 protein: CASNPLAGEDEQYF; CDR3 DNA: TGTGCCAGCAATCCTTTAGCGGGAGAGGACGAGCAGTACTTC
D gene: TRBD1; V gene: TRBV6-5; J gene: TRBJ2-7; clone size: -; CDR3 protein: CASSYQSQGAYEQYF; CDR3 DNA: TGTGCCAGCAGTTACCAATCCCAGGGGGCATACGAGCAGTACTTC
D gene: TRBD1; V gene: TRBV28; J gene: TRBJ2-7; clone size: -; CDR3 protein: CASSPGDRAAYEQYF; CDR3 DNA: TGTGCCAGCAGTCCTGGGGACAGGGCCGCCTACGAGCAGTACTTC
D gene: -; V gene: TRBV19; J gene: TRBJ2-1; clone size: -; CDR3 protein: CASLGTPYNEQFF; CDR3 DNA: TGTGCCAGTTTAGGGACTCCGTACAATGAGCAGTTCTTC
D gene: -; V gene: TRBV24-1; J gene: TRBJ1-5; clone size: once; CDR3 protein: CATETGLQNQPQHF; CDR3 DNA: TGTGCCACCGAGACAGGCTTACAGAATCAGCCCCAGCATTTT
D gene: TRBD1; V gene: TRBV9; J gene: TRBJ2-1; clone size: -; CDR3 protein: CASSVRETGTNEQFF; CDR3 DNA: TGTGCCAGCAGCGTGAGGGAGACAGGGACCAATGAGCAGTTCTTC
D gene: -; V gene: TRBV6-5; J gene: TRBJ1-6; clone size: -; CDR3 protein: CASSTGTNSPLHF; CDR3 DNA: TGTGCCAGCTCGACAGGCACGAATTCACCCCTCCACTTT
D gene: -; V gene: TRBV21-1; J gene: TRBJ2-1; clone size: -; CDR3 protein: CASITGQGDEQFF; CDR3 DNA: TGTGCCAGCATTACCGGACAGGGTGATGAGCAGTTCTTC
D gene: TRBD1; V gene: TRBV6-5; J gene: TRBJ1-5; clone size: few; CDR3 protein: CASTPGQGQPQHF; CDR3 DNA: TGTGCCAGCACCCCCGGACAGGGGCAGCCCCAGCATTTT
D gene: -; V gene: TRBV5-1; J gene: TRBJ1-1; clone size: -; CDR3 protein: CASGFSGDTEAFF; CDR3 DNA: TGCGCCAGCGGTTTTAGCGGGGACACTGAAGCTTTCTTT
D gene: TRBD2; V gene: TRBV24-1; J gene: TRBJ2-3; clone size: once; CDR3 protein: CATSDSGILTDTQYF; CDR3 DNA: TGTGCCACCAGTGATAGCGGGATCCTCACAGATACGCAGTATTTT
D gene: TRBD1; V gene: TRBV25-1; J gene: TRBJ1-3; clone size: -; CDR3 protein: CASSRTGSGNTIYF; CDR3 DNA: TGTGCCAGCAGTCGGACAGGGTCTGGAAACACCATATATTTT
D gene: TRBD1; V gene: TRBV2; J gene: TRBJ1-1; clone size: -; CDR3 protein: CASKNIQGYTEAFF; CDR3 DNA: TGTGCCAGCAAAAACATACAGGGGTACACTGAAGCTTTCTTT
D gene: -; V gene: TRBV13; J gene: TRBJ2-2; clone size: -; CDR3 protein: CASSSLKQGNTGELFF; CDR3 DNA: TGTGCCAGCAGCTCGCTCAAGCAGGGAAACACCGGGGAGCTGTTTTTT
D gene: -; V gene: TRBV28; J gene: TRBJ2-1; clone size: -; CDR3 protein: CASLHSGQSYNEQFF; CDR3 DNA: TGTGCCAGCCTTCATAGCGGACAATCCTACAATGAGCAGTTCTTC
D gene: -; V gene: TRBV7-9; J gene: TRBJ1-2; clone size: -; CDR3 protein: CASSLDAGEVGYTF; CDR3 DNA: TGTGCCAGCAGCCTCGACGCGGGGGAGGTCGGCTACACCTTC
D gene: TRBD1; V gene: TRBV6-2/TRBV6-3; J gene: TRBJ1-5; clone size: -; CDR3 protein: CASSASRDRGNQPQHF; CDR3 DNA: TGTGCCAGCAGTGCATCCCGGGACAGGGGGAATCAGCCCCAGCATTTT
D gene: -; V gene: TRBV4-2; J gene: TRBJ2-7; clone size: few; CDR3 protein: CASSPEKPPYEQYF; CDR3 DNA: TGTGCCAGCTCCCCGGAGAAACCTCCCTACGAGCAGTACTTC
D gene: TRBD1; V gene: TRBV7-9; J gene: TRBJ1-1; clone size: -; CDR3 protein: CASSGTAMNTEAFF; CDR3 DNA: TGTGCCAGCAGCGGGACAGCTATGAACACTGAAGCTTTCTTT
D gene: -; V gene: TRBV4-1; J gene: TRBJ2-2; clone size: -; CDR3 protein: CASSQGGAELTGELFF; CDR3 DNA: TGCGCCAGCAGCCAGGGGGGGGCTGAGTTGACCGGGGAGCTGTTTTTT